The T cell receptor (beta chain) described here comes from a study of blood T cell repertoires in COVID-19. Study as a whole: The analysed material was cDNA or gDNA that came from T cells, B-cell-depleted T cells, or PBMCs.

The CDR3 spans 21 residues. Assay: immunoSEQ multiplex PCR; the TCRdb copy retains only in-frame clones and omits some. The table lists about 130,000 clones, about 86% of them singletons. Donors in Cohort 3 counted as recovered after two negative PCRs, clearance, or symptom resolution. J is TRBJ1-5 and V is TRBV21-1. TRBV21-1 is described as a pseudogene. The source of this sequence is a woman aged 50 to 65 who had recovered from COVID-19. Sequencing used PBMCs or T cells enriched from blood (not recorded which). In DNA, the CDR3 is TGTGCCAGCAGCAAAGGGGGGGGCAGAATAACGAAATTTTATAGCAATCAGCCCCAGCATTTT. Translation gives CASSKGGGRITKFYSNQPQHF.